Included here is one TCR beta chain sequence, with context. The antigen remains unidentified. Sorted populations were all over 98% pure. The data were obtained in a study of beta chain features in type 1 diabetes. Findings and limits, study-wide: Individuals with type 1 diabetes displayed fewer insertions and more deletions at VDJ junctions. Comparison showed that naive, central memory and Treg TCRB repertoires appeared more similar among patients than among healthy donors. Type 1 diabetes patients had moderately but significantly shorter TCRB CDR3s in all four CD4+ subsets.

As every portion of the isolated RNA was reverse transcribed, the sequencing read expressed TCRB transcripts. Only in-frame clones appear in the TCRdb table, and some are missing; sequencing was by immunoSEQ multiplex PCR. The repertoire holds over 200,000 clones, with 11% as singletons. The CDR3 contains 15 residues. Germline trimming cut 4 bases from V and 3 bases from J; bases unmatched to any gene: 5. CDR1 and CDR2 from the germline V gene are SGHNT and YYREEE (reference sequence). The sequence was obtained from a man aged 25 to 40 with type 1 diabetes. The rearrangement uses TRBV5-4 and TRBJ2-1; 9 bases line up with TRBD2. The sample comprised naive CD4+ T cells from blood. The CDR3 DNA reads TGTGCCAGCAGCCAGACTAGCGGAGACTACAATGAGCAGTTCTTC. Amino acids: CASSQTSGDYNEQFF.